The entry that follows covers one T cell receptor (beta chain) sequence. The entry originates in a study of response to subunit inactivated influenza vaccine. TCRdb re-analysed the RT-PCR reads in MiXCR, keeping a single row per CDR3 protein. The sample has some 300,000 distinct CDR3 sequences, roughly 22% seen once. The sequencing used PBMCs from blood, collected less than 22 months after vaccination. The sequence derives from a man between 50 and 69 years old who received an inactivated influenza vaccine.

CDR3 DNA: TGCGCCAGCAGCTTGGAGGGGGAGCACTACGAGCAGTACTTC. Protein: CASSLEGEHYEQYF. The chain joins TRBV5-1 to TRBJ2-7; possibly TRBD1 for D (6 bases). Germline V gene data show CDR1 as SGHRS and CDR2 as YFSETQ. This CDR3 has 14 residues. Trimming shortened V by 0 bases and J by 3 bases, and 10 bases separated the two germline ends.